The 30 T cell receptor beta chains given below trace back to one sample, sequenced in a study of identical twins. One entry per CDR3 protein results from TCRdb running MiXCR on the 5' RACE reads. The table has approximately 470,000 distinct CDR3 sequences, 13% to 15% seen once. The same sample was also used in a study of yellow fever vaccine responses in identical twins.

Sample: CD4+ T cells sorted from blood. The source of these receptors is a young woman in good health.

This clonotype came up a few times. V usage is TRBV7-8 and J usage is TRBJ2-7; no definite D call. V gave up 4 bases and J gave up 1 base, with 14 bases separating them. CDR1 is SGHVS, CDR2 FQNEAQ, per germline. The CDR3 sequence is 15 residues long. The CDR3, as DNA: TGTGCCAGCAGCTCGGGCCTTAACCCTTCCTACGAGCAGTACTTC. This codes for CASSSGLNPSYEQYF.

A few counts support this clonotype. CDR3 sequence: CASSLARSGANVLTF. In DNA, the CDR3 is TGCGCCAGCAGCTTGGCCCGCTCTGGGGCCAACGTCCTGACTTTC. This chain links TRBV5-1 with TRBJ2-6; D not resolved. This CDR3 contains 15 residues. Germline V gene lookup returns CDR1 SGHRS and CDR2 YFSETQ. V lost 0 bases, J lost 0 bases, and 4 bases lay in between.

The gene calls are TRBV15 and TRBJ2-7; D call uncertain. This CDR3 has 16 residues. The V end was cut by 0 bases, the J end by 3 bases, with 15 bases between. Per the germline V gene, CDR1 is LNHNV and CDR2 is YYDKDF (reference sequence). The CDR3, as DNA: TGTGCCACCAGCAGAGATTTGGCACTCACCCTCTACGAGCAGTACTTC. Its translation: CATSRDLALTLYEQYF.

This clonotype occurred a few times. This chain uses TRBV5-1 with TRBJ2-1; 7 bases are a match to TRBD1. Unmatched junction bases numbered 6, after V lost 9 bases and J lost 9 bases. The CDR3 loop spans 11 amino acids. Germline V gives CDR1 SGHRS, CDR2 YFSETQ. The CDR3 DNA reads TGCGCCACCATAGGGGGCGGTGAGCAGTTCTTC. This gives the protein CATIGGGEQFF.

The CDR3 reads CASSSESGSGANVLTF. CDR3 bases: TGTGCCAGCAGTTCCGAGAGCGGGAGTGGGGCCAACGTCCTGACTTTC. The chain uses TRBV6-5 and TRBJ2-6; 8 bases agree with TRBD2. The CDR3 covers 16 residues. The trim removed 4 bases at V and 3 bases at J, leaving 5 bases unmatched. Germline CDR1 reads MNHEY; CDR2 reads SVGAGI.

To note about this clonotype: Germline and junction disagree at one end, which may indicate a read error. The chain couples TRBV7-7 to TRBJ2-2; TRBD2 matches 15 bases. This CDR3 spans 19 amino acids. Looked up from germline, CDR1 is SSHAT and CDR2 is FNYEAQ (reference sequence). The CDR3 spells CASSFGLAGGPGATGELFF. CDR3 DNA: TGTGCTAGCAGCTTCGGACTAGCGGGAGGGCCCGGCGCAACCGGGGAGCTGTTTTTT.

This clonotype has more than one count but fewer than ten. The J gene is TRBJ2-1, the V gene TRBV2; perhaps TRBD1 as D (5 bases). Germline V gene lookup returns CDR1 SNHLY and CDR2 FYNNEI. The length of the CDR3 is 12 residues. V lost 3 bases and J lost 13, with 13 bases in between. In nucleotides, the CDR3 is TGTGCCAGCAGTGACAGCCAAAGGGGACAGTTCTTC. Its protein is CASSDSQRGQFF.

V and J are TRBV20-1 and TRBJ2-1; D is perhaps TRBD1 or TRBD2 (5 bases each). Trimming left V 5 bases short and J 6 bases short, with 11 bases between. Germline lookup yields CDR1 DFQATT and CDR2 SNEGSKA (reference sequence). CDR3 length: 12 amino acids. CDR3 DNA: TGCAGTGCTGCCCCGGGACCCAATGAGCAGTTCTTC. Its translation is CSAAPGPNEQFF.

The V call is TRBV5-1, the J call TRBJ1-5; D is uncertain. Trimming pared 6 bases from V and 7 bases from J, leaving 8 bases between. The CDR3 is made up of 11 amino acids. The germline CDR1 and CDR2 sequences are SGHRS and YFSETQ. CDR3 coding DNA: TGCGCCAGCACGCGACGGCAGCCCCAGCATTTT. This encodes CASTRRQPQHF.

This chain connects TRBV11-2 to TRBJ2-2; no firm D call. V was pared by 3 bases and J by 0 bases, with 8 bases between. Germline V gives CDR1 SGHAT, CDR2 FQNNGV. CDR3 size: 15 residues. The CDR3 sequence: CASSFGEANTGELFF. The CDR3 DNA sequence: TGTGCCAGCAGCTTTGGAGAAGCGAACACCGGGGAGCTGTTTTTT.

V gene TRBV28 combines with J gene TRBJ2-5; D perhaps matches TRBD2 (6 bases). Germline CDR1 and CDR2: MDHEN and SYDVKM. With 2 bases removed from V and 2 bases from J, the gap between germline ends came to 12 bases. The CDR3 has 15 residues. CDR3: CASSLGRGRQETQYF. DNA for the CDR3: TGTGCCAGCAGTTTAGGGCGGGGCCGACAAGAGACCCAGTACTTC.

The V and J genes are TRBV30 and TRBJ1-2; no firm D call. From germline, CDR1 is GTSNPN and CDR2 SVGIG (reference sequence). CDR3 size: 12 residues. V was clipped by 0 bases and J by 4 bases, with 6 bases between them. The CDR3 is CAWSVTGYGYTF. In nucleotides, the CDR3 is TGTGCCTGGAGTGTAACGGGCTATGGCTACACCTTC. The full variable domain, in which reference TRBV30 and TRBJ1-2 provide the parts outside the CDR3, is SQTIHQWPATLVQPVGSPLSLECTVEGTSNPNLYWYRQAAGRGLQLLFYSVGIGQISSEVPQNLSASRPQDRQFILSSKKLLLSDSGFYLCAWSVTGYGYTFGSGTRLTVV.

This clonotype has only a few counts. The chain joins TRBV5-1 to TRBJ1-2, with D possibly matching TRBD1 (5 bases). V lost 4 bases to trimming and J lost 9 bases, with 13 bases between them. CDR1 SGHRS and CDR2 YFSETQ come from the germline V gene. CDR3 length: 12 amino acids. CDR3 protein: CASSAGGSSYTF. CDR3 sequence (DNA): TGCGCCAGCAGCGCCGGGGGGTCTAGCTACACCTTC.

This chain connects TRBV2 to TRBJ1-1; D uncertain. The CDR3 spans 12 residues. CDR1 and CDR2 from the germline V gene are SNHLY and FYNNEI. The V and J ends lost 2 bases and 7 bases respectively, with 8 bases between them. The CDR3 loop reads CASSESGIEAFF. Written as DNA, the CDR3 is TGTGCCAGCAGTGAATCAGGAATTGAAGCTTTCTTT.

This clonotype has only a few counts. The genes are TRBV7-3 and TRBJ2-2, with TRBD2 matching over 13 bases. The CDR3 contains 17 residues. J gave up 4 bases and V 1 base, and 3 bases lay outside the gene matches. Germline V lookup: CDR1 SGHTA, CDR2 FQGTGA. CDR3 in amino acids: CASSLSGTSGATGELFF. CDR3 coding DNA: TGTGCCAGCAGCTTAAGCGGGACTAGCGGGGCCACCGGGGAGCTGTTTTTT.

This clonotype was counted a single time. V gene TRBV28 combines with J gene TRBJ2-2; TRBD2 matches at 14 bases. Germline V gene data show CDR1 as MDHEN and CDR2 as SYDVKM. With V trimmed by 7 bases and J by 6 bases, 4 bases remained unmatched. This CDR3 has 15 residues. The CDR3 loop is CASKGLAGVSGELFF. The CDR3 DNA reads TGTGCCAGCAAGGGACTAGCGGGAGTGTCCGGGGAGCTGTTTTTT.

The genes are TRBV27 and TRBJ2-5; 7 bases line up with TRBD2. Looked up from germline, CDR1 is MNHEY and CDR2 is SMNVEV (reference sequence). CDR3 size: 15 residues. V shed 1 base and J 3 bases; nucleotides not matched to a gene: 5. For the CDR3, the DNA is TGTGCCAGCAGTTTATTTGAGAGCGGGAAAGAGACCCAGTACTTC. This gives the protein CASSLFESGKETQYF.

V and J are TRBV9 and TRBJ2-5; D is undetermined. Per germline, CDR1 SGDLS and CDR2 YYNGEE. The CDR3 totals 14 residues. V lost 3 bases and J lost 5, with 14 bases in between. The CDR3 spells CASSARVQSETQYF. CDR3 DNA: TGTGCCAGCAGCGCCCGGGTCCAGTCGGAGACCCAGTACTTC.

V and J are TRBV6-6 and TRBJ2-1; D remains ambiguous. The CDR3 covers 12 residues. V lost 5 bases, J lost 3 bases, and 5 bases lay in between. Germline assignment: CDR1 MNHNY and CDR2 SVGAGI (reference sequence). The CDR3 spells CASSLYYNEQFF. As DNA, the CDR3 is TGTGCCAGCAGTCTATACTACAATGAGCAGTTCTTC.

The genes are TRBV20-1 and TRBJ2-1; 8 bases match TRBD2. CDR1 is DFQATT, CDR2 SNEGSKA, per germline (reference sequence). This CDR3 is 14 amino acids long. Trimming removed 5 bases from V and 6 bases from J; junction bases left unmatched: 9. The CDR3 reads CSARSDSGANEQFF. CDR3 DNA sequence: TGCAGTGCTCGATCTGATAGCGGGGCCAATGAGCAGTTCTTC.

The chain is built from TRBV28 and TRBJ2-7; D is uncertain. The germline CDR1 and CDR2 sequences are MDHEN and SYDVKM. The CDR3 is made up of 16 amino acids. V shed 4 bases and J shed 0 bases, with 16 bases lying between them. CDR3 nucleotide sequence: TGTGCCAGCAGTTCCCGATGGCTTGGTAGCTCCTACGAGCAGTACTTC. Translated, it gives CASSSRWLGSSYEQYF.

This rearrangement joins TRBV5-1 to TRBJ2-2; D gene uncertain. V was shortened by 1 base and J by 1 base, with 23 bases between the two germline ends. The CDR3 runs to 20 residues. CDR1 is SGHRS, CDR2 YFSETQ, per germline. The CDR3 is CASSLPYPSGFGRNTGELFF. CDR3 coding DNA: TGCGCCAGCAGCTTGCCTTACCCCTCTGGTTTCGGCCGGAACACCGGGGAGCTGTTTTTT.

This clonotype has just a few counts. The chain recombines TRBV20-1 with TRBJ2-2, with D unclear. V was shortened by 5 bases and J by 1 base, with 8 bases between the two germline ends. CDR1 is DFQATT, CDR2 SNEGSKA, per germline (reference sequence). The CDR3 covers 13 residues. The CDR3 bases are TGCAGTGCTTGGTCAGGGAACACCGGGGAGCTGTTTTTT. This sequence encodes CSAWSGNTGELFF.

The chain employs TRBV11-2 and TRBJ2-5; 10 bases align to TRBD2. The trim removed 7 bases at V and 2 bases at J, leaving 13 bases unmatched. The CDR3 contains 17 residues. Germline CDR1 and CDR2: SGHAT and FQNNGV. The CDR3 DNA follows: TGTGCCAGCACCACAAACCGGCTAGCGGGGGTACAAGAGACCCAGTACTTC. As protein: CASTTNRLAGVQETQYF. The complete variable domain, with remaining parts taken from reference TRBV11-2 and TRBJ2-5, reads EAGVAQSPRYKIIEKRQSVAFWCNPISGHATLYWYQQILGQGPKLLIQFQNNGVVDDSQLPKDRFSAERLKGVDSTLKIQPAKLEDSAVYLCASTTNRLAGVQETQYFGPGTRLLVL.

This clonotype showed up just a few times. The chain couples TRBV29-1 to TRBJ1-3; D gene ambiguous. Per germline, CDR1 SQVTM and CDR2 ANQGSEA. The CDR3 consists of 13 residues. V lost 7 bases and J lost 2, with 12 bases in between. The DNA for the CDR3 is TGCAGCGCTATCATAACTACTGGAAACACCATATATTTT. This sequence encodes CSAIITTGNTIYF.

This chain joins TRBV7-2 and TRBJ2-1; 9 bases line up with TRBD2. The CDR3 has 14 residues. Germline V gene sequence: CDR1 SGHTA, CDR2 FQGNSA. With V trimmed by 5 bases and J by 1 base, 0 bases remained unmatched. CDR3 sequence reads: CASSTSGSYNEQFF. In nucleotides, the CDR3 is TGTGCCAGCAGCACTAGCGGGTCCTACAATGAGCAGTTCTTC.

This CDR3 is CASSLARRPDTQYF. DNA of the CDR3: TGTGCCAGCAGCTTAGCGCGCCGGCCAGATACGCAGTATTTT. The chain couples TRBV7-2 to TRBJ2-3; D remains unclear. V dropped 0 bases and J dropped 4 bases, with 8 bases sitting between them. The germline CDR1 and CDR2 sequences are SGHTA and FQGNSA. The CDR3 length is 14 residues.

The table lists this clonotype with a few counts. The chain carries TRBV3-1 and TRBJ2-5; maybe TRBD2 (5 bases). Germline V gene lookup returns CDR1 LGHDT and CDR2 YNNKEL (reference sequence). Trimming shortened V by 2 bases and J by 4 bases, and 20 bases separated the two germline ends. The CDR3 is 17 amino acids. The CDR3 sequence is CASSQFSGLQRRETQYF. The CDR3 nucleotides are TGTGCCAGCAGCCAATTTTCTGGACTCCAACGGCGAGAGACCCAGTACTTC.

The V and J genes are TRBV11-2 and TRBJ1-1, with D possibly being TRBD1 (6 bases). This CDR3 has 14 amino acids. V was shortened by 3 bases and J by 1 base, with 9 bases between the two germline ends. Germline CDR1 reads SGHAT; CDR2 reads FQNNGV. The CDR3 sequence: CASSLWGQNTEAFF. The CDR3 nucleotides read TGTGCCAGCAGCTTGTGGGGACAGAACACTGAAGCTTTCTTT.

This clonotype was observed at least ten times. The chain joins TRBV5-1 to TRBJ2-3, with 9 positions matching TRBD2. With V trimmed by 7 bases and J by 4 bases, 10 bases remained unmatched. The CDR3 spans 15 residues. Germline lookup yields CDR1 SGHRS and CDR2 YFSETQ. The CDR3 reads CASSSYAGGSDTQYF. The DNA for the CDR3 is TGCGCCAGCTCCAGCTACGCGGGAGGGTCAGATACGCAGTATTTT.